This entry concerns a single TCR beta chain. Profiling relied on immunoSEQ multiplex PCR, and the TCRdb table lists in-frame clones only, not all of them. The data hold 80,000 to 100,000 clones, with 85% to 90% observed a single time. Germline V gene data show CDR1 as MRHNA and CDR2 as SNTAGT. The CDR3 sequence is 14 residues long. With 6 bases removed from V and 9 bases from J, the gap between germline ends came to 18 bases. These data belong to a study of blood T cell repertoires in COVID-19. Sequencing input: peripheral blood. The rearrangement joins TRBV6-4 to TRBJ2-1, with TRBD2 as a possible D gene (5 bases). This sequence originates from a human donor with COVID-19, enrolled during active disease. The donor label of this sample is uncertain. CDR3: CASRAGGPTTEQFF. CDR3 DNA: TGTGCCAGCAGGGCGGGCGGCCCTACCACTGAGCAGTTCTTC.